A selection of T cell receptor beta chains follows, all from one sample in a study of T-cell reconstitution after alpha-beta-depleted transplantation in children. TCRdb analysed the PCR reads with MiXCR anew, one entry per CDR3 protein. The profile shows about 250,000 distinct CDR3 sequences, about 24% of them singletons. Material: PBMCs, mostly from graft donor cells, obtained 360 days after TCRalphabeta/CD19-depleted stem cell transplant. The receptors were sampled from a female patient between 2 and 15 years old who had a stem cell transplant for congenital amegakaryocytic thrombocytopenia, so the T cells may come from the graft donor. The CDR3 runs from the conserved cysteine through the conserved F or W. Each record gives: J gene, V gene, CDR3 protein.

J gene: TRBJ2-7
V gene: TRBV20-1
CDR3 protein: CSATGGSGTSFVYEQYF

J gene: TRBJ1-1
V gene: TRBV28
CDR3 protein: CASSFRFGTGDTEAFF

J gene: TRBJ2-7
V gene: TRBV29-1
CDR3 protein: CSAGGPGGWYEQYF

J gene: TRBJ2-3
V gene: TRBV12-3/TRBV12-4
CDR3 protein: CASKRLAASTDTQYF

J gene: TRBJ2-7
V gene: TRBV11-3
CDR3 protein: CASSAHSGKSSYEQYF

J gene: TRBJ2-1
V gene: TRBV14
CDR3 protein: CASSPRLRSSYNEQFF

J gene: TRBJ2-1
V gene: TRBV12-3/TRBV12-4
CDR3 protein: CASTGVRSYNEQFF

J gene: TRBJ2-7
V gene: TRBV12-3/TRBV12-4
CDR3 protein: CASSLTGQQYF

J gene: TRBJ2-1
V gene: TRBV5-1
CDR3 protein: CASSLVIGGYNEQFF

J gene: TRBJ1-5
V gene: TRBV15
CDR3 protein: CATSFPGTADQPQHF

J gene: TRBJ2-3
V gene: TRBV15
CDR3 protein: CATSTRGGLTDTQYF

J gene: TRBJ2-3
V gene: TRBV11-2
CDR3 protein: CASSLIARLAWGTDTQYF

J gene: TRBJ2-2
V gene: TRBV29-1
CDR3 protein: CSVVEGQGWTGELFF

J gene: TRBJ2-2
V gene: TRBV6-1
CDR3 protein: CASSSGRGTGELFF

J gene: TRBJ2-3
V gene: TRBV12-3/TRBV12-4
CDR3 protein: CASSLVGGLPTDTQYF

J gene: TRBJ2-7
V gene: TRBV6-2/TRBV6-3
CDR3 protein: CASSPPASPYEQYF

J gene: TRBJ2-1
V gene: TRBV29-1
CDR3 protein: CSVEDQAGEWFF

J gene: TRBJ2-1
V gene: TRBV20-1
CDR3 protein: CSARLPSGSYNEQFF

J gene: TRBJ2-7
V gene: TRBV20-1
CDR3 protein: CSAILYHEQYF

J gene: TRBJ1-4
V gene: TRBV12-3/TRBV12-4
CDR3 protein: CASSLGAGSNEKLFF

J gene: TRBJ2-1
V gene: TRBV28
CDR3 protein: CASSLLAGHNEQFF

J gene: TRBJ1-5
V gene: TRBV28
CDR3 protein: CASSPPGSTSNQPQHF

J gene: TRBJ1-6
V gene: TRBV4-2
CDR3 protein: CASSQDLGRSPLHF

J gene: TRBJ1-1
V gene: TRBV12-3/TRBV12-4
CDR3 protein: CASSLADRASEAFF

J gene: TRBJ1-1
V gene: TRBV20-1
CDR3 protein: CSARKGFF

J gene: TRBJ2-3
V gene: TRBV4-2
CDR3 protein: CASSPNPSGRDTDTQYF

J gene: TRBJ2-1
V gene: TRBV4-3
CDR3 protein: CASSSRGGLGLAGSYNEQFF